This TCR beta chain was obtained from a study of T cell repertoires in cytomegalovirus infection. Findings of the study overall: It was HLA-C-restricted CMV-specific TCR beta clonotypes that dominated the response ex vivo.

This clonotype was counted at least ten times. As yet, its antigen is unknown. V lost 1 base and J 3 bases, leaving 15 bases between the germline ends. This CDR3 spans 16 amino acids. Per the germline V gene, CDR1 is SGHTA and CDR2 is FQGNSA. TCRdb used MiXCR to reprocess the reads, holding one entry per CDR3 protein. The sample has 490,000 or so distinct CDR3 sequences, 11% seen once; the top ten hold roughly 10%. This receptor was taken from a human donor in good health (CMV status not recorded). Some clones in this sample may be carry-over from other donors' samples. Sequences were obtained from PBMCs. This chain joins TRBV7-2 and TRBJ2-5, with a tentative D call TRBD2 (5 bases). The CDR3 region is CASSLDSVGNKETQYF. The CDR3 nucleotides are TGTGCCAGCAGCTTAGATTCTGTCGGGAACAAAGAGACCCAGTACTTC.